Shown below are 19 T cell receptor beta chains from a single sample sequenced in a study of blood T cell repertoires in COVID-19. Libraries were prepared by immunoSEQ multiplex PCR; TCRdb keeps only in-frame clonotypes and omits some of them. The sample lists about 160,000 clones, 80% to 90% occurring once. The sequenced sample consisted of peripheral blood. These receptors all stem from a woman in her sixties or seventies who had recovered from COVID-19.

CDR3 protein: CASSFMSGELFF. In DNA form, the CDR3 reads TGTGCCAGCAGCTTCATGTCCGGGGAGCTGTTTTTT. The J gene is TRBJ2-2, the V gene TRBV7-6; D gene uncertain. The CDR3 length is 12 residues. V shed 3 bases and J shed 6 bases, with 5 bases lying between them. The V gene's germline CDR1 is SGHVS and CDR2 FNYEAQ.

The chain combines TRBV5-4 with TRBJ2-2; 7 bases align to TRBD2. In germline, CDR1 is SGHNT, CDR2 YYREEE (reference sequence). J gave up 8 bases and V 2 bases, and 9 bases lay outside the gene matches. The CDR3 extends over 15 amino acids. Written as DNA, the CDR3 is TGTGCCAGCAGCTTCGGGGGGAGCGCAACGGGGGAGCTGTTTTTT. It specifies CASSFGGSATGELFF.

V usage is TRBV7-5 and J usage is TRBJ1-2; TRBD1, as called in the table, went unchecked against the DNA. TRBV7-5 is annotated as a pseudogene. The CDR3 has 15 residues. The CDR3 protein is CVRSLAPDRGYGYTF. Written as DNA, the CDR3 is TGTGTCAGAAGCTTAGCGCCGGACAGGGGGTATGGCTACACCTTC.

The DNA of the CDR3 is TGTGCCAGCAGCCTTGGCGGGGGGCCGCCCTGGCAAGAGACCCAGTACTTC. The encoded protein is CASSLGGGPPWQETQYF. The chain has TRBV14 and TRBJ2-5; 8 bases line up with TRBD2. V shed 4 bases and J 2 bases; nucleotides not matched to a gene: 12. The germline V gene encodes CDR1 SGHDN and CDR2 FVKESK. The CDR3 sequence is 17 residues long.

The CDR3 DNA follows: TGTGCCAGCAGTCTTCCAGCAGGGGGTGAAAAACTGTTTTTT. It encodes CASSLPAGGEKLFF. The chain has TRBV28 and TRBJ1-4, with 7 nucleotides matching TRBD1. The CDR3 runs 14 residues. The V gene's germline CDR1 is MDHEN and CDR2 SYDVKM. The V segment lost 5 bases and the J segment 7 bases; nucleotides outside the gene matches: 7.

This clone was counted between two and nine times. The chain combines TRBV6-5 with TRBJ1-5, with D uncertain. Germline V gene data show CDR1 as MNHEY and CDR2 as SVGAGI. V was clipped by 6 bases and J by 4 bases, with 16 bases between them. The CDR3 contains 15 residues. CDR3 sequence reads: CASSSAGGPNQPQHF. The CDR3 nucleotides read TGTGCCAGCAGCTCCGCCGGAGGGCCAAATCAGCCCCAGCATTTT.

This chain uses TRBV5-1 with TRBJ1-1; the match to TRBD1 covers 8 bases. CDR1 and CDR2 from the germline V gene are SGHRS and YFSETQ. The V and J ends lost 4 bases and 3 bases, in that order; junction bases with no gene match: 8. This CDR3 has 15 residues. CDR3 sequence reads: CASSPEGQGYTEAFF. CDR3 coding DNA: TGCGCCAGCAGCCCGGAAGGACAGGGATACACTGAAGCTTTCTTT.

The chain carries TRBV2 and TRBJ2-7; 7 nucleotides match TRBD2. Looked up from germline, CDR1 is SNHLY and CDR2 is FYNNEI. CDR3 length: 15 amino acids. The J segment lost 0 bases and the V segment lost 2 bases, leaving 4 bases of the junction unmatched. The CDR3 spells CASSEHGGFSYEQYF. DNA for the CDR3: TGTGCCAGCAGTGAACACGGGGGGTTCTCCTACGAGCAGTACTTC.

J is TRBJ1-1 and V is TRBV19; D is unresolved. V lost 7 bases, J lost 4 bases, and 13 bases lay in between. Germline-derived CDR1 and CDR2 are LNHDA and SQIVND (reference sequence). This CDR3 spans 13 amino acids. In nucleotides, the CDR3 is TGTGCCAGTAAGTACCCAGCGGGCACTGAAGCTTTCTTT. Amino acids: CASKYPAGTEAFF.

This chain connects TRBV28 to TRBJ1-5; 9 nucleotides align to TRBD1. V lost 2 bases to trimming and J lost 4 bases; unmatched junction nucleotides: 9. The germline gives CDR1 MDHEN, CDR2 SYDVKM. This CDR3 contains 17 residues. The CDR3 region is CASSLPPGQGRNQPQHF. CDR3 nucleotides: TGTGCCAGCAGTTTACCCCCGGGACAGGGTCGTAATCAGCCCCAGCATTTT.

The J gene is TRBJ1-3, the V gene TRBV7-2, with D tentatively TRBD1 (5 bases). V lost 1 base to trimming and J lost 2 bases, with 9 bases between them. The CDR3 consists of 15 residues. Germline V gene sequence: CDR1 SGHTA, CDR2 FQGNSA. The CDR3 region is CASSLDRGTGNTIYF. The CDR3 DNA reads TGTGCCAGCAGCTTAGACCGGGGGACTGGAAACACCATATATTTT.

The DNA for the CDR3 is TGTGCCAGCAGCCCTAGGGGACAGGGCGCAAATGAAGCTTTCTTT. Its translation is CASSPRGQGANEAFF. V usage is TRBV9 and J usage is TRBJ1-1, with 9 bases fitting TRBD1. Unmatched junction bases numbered 11, after V lost 4 bases and J lost 7 bases. CDR1 is SGDLS and CDR2 is YYNGEE in the germline V gene. The CDR3 has 15 amino acids.

CDR3 DNA: TGTGCCAGCACCCCAGGGTGGCGTAGCTTAATAGGGGAGACCCAGTACTTC. This translates into CASTPGWRSLIGETQYF. This chain uses TRBV9 with TRBJ2-5, with TRBD1 as a possible D gene (5 bases). V was pared by 6 bases and J by 5 bases, with 26 bases between. The CDR3 extends over 17 amino acids. CDR1 and CDR2 (germline): SGDLS, YYNGEE.

This clone turned up a few times. The chain recombines TRBV2 with TRBJ2-7, with D perhaps TRBD1 (6 bases). Trimming shortened V by 6 bases and J by 3 bases, and 12 bases separated the two germline ends. The CDR3 extends over 13 amino acids. Germline loops: CDR1 SNHLY, CDR2 FYNNEI. This CDR3 is CASSLRDIYEQYF. CDR3 bases: TGTGCCAGCAGCCTGAGGGACATCTACGAGCAGTACTTC. The full variable domain, in which reference TRBV2 and TRBJ2-7 provide the parts outside the CDR3, is EPEVTQTPSHQVTQMGQEVILRCVPISNHLYFYWYRQILGQKVEFLVSFYNNEISEKSEIFDDQFSVERPDGSNFTLKIRSTKLEDSAMYFCASSLRDIYEQYFGPGTRLTVT.

The chain couples TRBV7-6 to TRBJ2-1, with D perhaps TRBD2 (6 bases). The CDR3 spans 14 residues. Germline loops: CDR1 SGHVS, CDR2 FNYEAQ. The V and J ends lost 3 bases and 2 bases respectively, with 8 bases between them. CDR3 coding DNA: TGTGCCAGCAGCTTCGGGGGAACCTACAATGAGCAGTTCTTC. Translation gives CASSFGGTYNEQFF.

The V and J genes are TRBV6-5 and TRBJ2-3, with 10 nucleotides matching TRBD2. From germline, CDR1 is MNHEY and CDR2 SVGAGI. The CDR3 extends over 11 amino acids. CDR3 coding DNA: TGTGCAGCGGGGGGGCAGTCTACGCAGTATTTT. Protein sequence: CAAGGQSTQYF.

V usage is TRBV18 and J usage is TRBJ1-6; no reliable D call. This CDR3 region has 15 residues. The V gene's germline CDR1 is KGHSH and CDR2 LQKENI. V lost 6 bases and J lost 0, with 9 bases in between. The CDR3 loop is CASSREASYNSPLHF. In DNA, the CDR3 is TGTGCCAGCTCCCGGGAGGCCTCCTATAATTCACCCCTCCACTTT.

The V call is TRBV2, the J call TRBJ1-6, with TRBD1 identical over 9 bases. The V segment lost 0 bases and the J segment 6 bases; nucleotides outside the gene matches: 9. Germline V gene lookup returns CDR1 SNHLY and CDR2 FYNNEI. CDR3 length: 18 amino acids. The CDR3 nucleotides are TGTGCCAGCAGTGAAGCGGGGAAACAGGGGGCCTTTAATTCACCCCTCCACTTT. Translation: CASSEAGKQGAFNSPLHF.

In its sample, this clone was seen a few times. This sequence joins TRBV5-4 and TRBJ2-1, with TRBD1 as a possible D gene (6 bases). Germline CDR1 reads SGHNT; CDR2 reads YYREEE (reference sequence). The V gene lost 6 bases and the J gene lost 3 bases, with 16 bases spanning the gap. This CDR3 has 15 amino acids. CDR3 in amino acids: CASTGQSARYNEQFF. DNA of the CDR3: TGTGCCAGCACCGGACAGAGCGCCCGCTACAATGAGCAGTTCTTC.